Below, 15 T cell receptor beta chains from the same sample are listed, as sequenced in a study of brain T cells in children with intractable seizures. Data came from immunoSEQ multiplex PCR; TCRdb stores just in-frame clones and leaves some out. The data show about 340,000 clones, 93% seen once. Time point specified: blood from clinic visit 5 months post-surgery; TSC patient then seizure free. Material: peripheral blood, obtained more than 4 months after surgery. Source of these receptors: a boy under three years old with tuberous sclerosis and intractable seizures.

The chain links TRBV10-3 to TRBJ2-7, with D unclear. V was cut by 2 bases and J by 3 bases, with 8 bases left in between. Looked up from germline, CDR1 is ENHRY and CDR2 is SYGVKD. The CDR3 is 13 amino acids. CDR3 sequence (DNA): TGTGCCATCAGTGAGGGCAGGATCTACGAGCAGTACTTC. Amino acids: CAISEGRIYEQYF.

The V and J genes are TRBV28 and TRBJ2-7, with 8 bases lining up with TRBD1. The V gene end was trimmed by 4 bases and the J gene end by 5 bases; junction bases not matched to a gene: 13. In germline, CDR1 is MDHEN, CDR2 SYDVKM. This CDR3 comprises 16 residues. This chain's CDR3 is CASSSPHGQGGNEQYF. In DNA form, the CDR3 reads TGTGCCAGCAGTTCACCCCATGGACAGGGCGGCAACGAGCAGTACTTC.

This clone came up once. The rearrangement links TRBV4-2 to TRBJ2-3, with 9 bases aligning to TRBD2. V lost 0 bases and J lost 1; bases outside the gene matches: 5. CDR3 length: 17 residues. Germline CDR1 and CDR2: LGHNA and YNFKEQ. CDR3 DNA: TGTGCCAGCAGCCAAGATAAAGCTAGCGGGGGCACAGATACGCAGTATTTT. Translation gives CASSQDKASGGTDTQYF.

The gene calls are TRBV18 and TRBJ1-4; D not certain. V gave up 4 bases and J gave up 6 bases, with 15 bases separating them. Germline V gene lookup returns CDR1 KGHSH and CDR2 LQKENI. This CDR3 has 15 amino acids. The chain's CDR3 is CASSQMERVHEKLFF. The CDR3 nucleotides are TGTGCCAGCTCACAAATGGAACGGGTACATGAAAAACTGTTTTTT.

J is TRBJ2-7 and V is TRBV10-3, with a possible D match to TRBD1 (5 bases). Germline CDR1 is ENHRY and CDR2 is SYGVKD. The CDR3 contains 17 residues. Trimming cost V 0 bases and J 1 base, with 16 bases left between them. The CDR3 coding sequence is TGTGCCATCAGTGAGTCGACGCGGACAAGGCAATCCTACGAGCAGTACTTC. As protein: CAISESTRTRQSYEQYF.

This sequence joins TRBV7-6 and TRBJ2-1; possible D gene TRBD2, 5 bases. Per germline, CDR1 SGHVS and CDR2 FNYEAQ. Trimming took off 3 bases at V and 4 bases at J, with 19 bases between the two ends. The CDR3 sequence is 17 residues long. The DNA for the CDR3 is TGTGCCAGCAGCTTCATGGTAACGGGGAACCCTTACAATGAGCAGTTCTTC. It specifies CASSFMVTGNPYNEQFF.

J is TRBJ1-1 and V is TRBV5-6; no clear D gene. Trimming stripped 0 bases from V and 1 base from J, with 7 bases between. Germline CDR1 SGHDT, CDR2 YYEEEE. The CDR3 is 14 residues long. This chain's CDR3 is CASSLARGNTEAFF. The CDR3 DNA reads TGTGCCAGCAGCTTGGCCCGCGGGAACACTGAAGCTTTCTTT.

The V call is TRBV19, the J call TRBJ2-5, with 7 bases fitting TRBD2. V lost 3 bases to trimming and J lost 5 bases; unmatched junction nucleotides: 0. CDR1 and CDR2 from the germline V gene are LNHDA and SQIVND (reference sequence). CDR3 length: 12 residues. Here the CDR3 reads CASSMGGETQYF. The CDR3 bases are TGTGCCAGTAGTATGGGAGGGGAGACCCAGTACTTC.

The V gene is TRBV6-2 or TRBV6-3, the J gene TRBJ1-1; D ambiguous. With 6 bases removed from V and 3 bases from J, the gap between germline ends came to 20 bases. Germline values: CDR1 MNHEY, CDR2 SVGEGT. This CDR3 is built from 16 residues. The DNA of the CDR3 is TGTGCCAGCAGCTCAATGGACTCCCGGGGAGACACTGAAGCTTTCTTT. The encoded protein is CASSSMDSRGDTEAFF.

The chain is built from TRBV3-1 (or the pseudogene TRBV3-2) and TRBJ2-7, with D possibly matching TRBD1 (5 bases). V lost 7 bases, J lost 3 bases, and 13 bases lay in between. The length of the CDR3 is 13 residues. The germline V gene encodes CDR1 LGHDT and CDR2 YNNKEL (reference sequence). The CDR3 DNA reads as TGTGCCAGCACAGGAGTAACAGGCTACGAGCAGTACTTC. Protein product: CASTGVTGYEQYF.

The rearrangement links TRBV2 to TRBJ1-3; no clear D. The ends were cut back, 7 bases at V and 2 bases at J, with 18 bases in the middle. Germline-derived CDR1 and CDR2 are SNHLY and FYNNEI. This CDR3 is built from 16 residues. CDR3 in amino acids: CASIGLTPGAGNTIYF. CDR3 coding DNA: TGTGCCAGCATAGGGTTAACCCCGGGCGCTGGAAACACCATATATTTT. The full variable domain, completed using reference TRBV2 and TRBJ1-3, is EPEVTQTPSHQVTQMGQEVILRCVPISNHLYFYWYRQILGQKVEFLVSFYNNEISEKSEIFDDQFSVERPDGSNFTLKIRSTKLEDSAMYFCASIGLTPGAGNTIYFGEGSWLTVV.

Written as DNA, the CDR3 is TGTGCCAGCAGCCCTAGGGGACTAGCGGTCGCGAACACCGGGGAGCTGTTTTTT. As protein: CASSPRGLAVANTGELFF. The V gene is TRBV7-3, the J gene TRBJ2-2, with 11 bases identical to TRBD2. This CDR3 is built from 18 residues. V shed 5 bases and J 0 bases; nucleotides not matched to a gene: 8. CDR1 and CDR2 (germline): SGHTA, FQGTGA.

This chain links TRBV7-8 with TRBJ2-7, with TRBD2 matching 9 bases. The CDR3 spans 16 residues. Germline trimming cut 4 bases from V and 4 bases from J; bases unmatched to any gene: 11. CDR1 and CDR2 (germline): SGHVS, FQNEAQ. This CDR3 reads CASSSTSGSPQYEQYF. CDR3 in DNA: TGTGCCAGCAGCTCGACTAGCGGCTCCCCTCAATACGAGCAGTACTTC.

V gene TRBV29-1 combines with J gene TRBJ1-1; D is uncertain. V lost 0 bases and J lost 7, with 6 bases in between. This CDR3 contains 11 residues. Germline V CDR1 and CDR2: SQVTM, ANQGSEA. The CDR3 region has the DNA TGCAGCGTTGAAGAGTACGGTGAAGCTTTCTTT. Translated, it gives CSVEEYGEAFF.

This chain links TRBV5-6 with TRBJ2-1; D assignment may be TRBD1 or TRBD2 (5 bases each). Germline loops: CDR1 SGHDT, CDR2 YYEEEE. The CDR3 runs to 14 residues. V lost 3 bases and J 0 bases, leaving 7 bases between the germline ends. The CDR3 loop is CASSWGSSYNEQFF. The CDR3 DNA follows: TGTGCCAGCAGCTGGGGGTCCTCCTACAATGAGCAGTTCTTC.